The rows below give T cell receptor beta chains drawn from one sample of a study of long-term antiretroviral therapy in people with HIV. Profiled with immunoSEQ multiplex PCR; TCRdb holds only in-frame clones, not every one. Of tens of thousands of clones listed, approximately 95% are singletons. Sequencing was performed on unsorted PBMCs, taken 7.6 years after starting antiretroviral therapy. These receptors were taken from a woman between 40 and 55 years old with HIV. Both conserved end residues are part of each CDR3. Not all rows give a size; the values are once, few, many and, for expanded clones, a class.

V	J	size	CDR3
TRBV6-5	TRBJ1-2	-	CASSPTLGSGYTF
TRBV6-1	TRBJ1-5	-	CASSDPGVPLQPQHF
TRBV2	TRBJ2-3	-	CASGSSGGSTDTQYF
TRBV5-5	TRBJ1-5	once	CASSLSWGTGASRSNQPQHF
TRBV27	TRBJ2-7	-	CASSLSGSGGSYEQYF
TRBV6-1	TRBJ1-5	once	CASSFQGLNQPQHF
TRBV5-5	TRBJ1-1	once	CASSFGTGSTEAFF
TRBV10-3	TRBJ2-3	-	CAISESRGAADTQYF
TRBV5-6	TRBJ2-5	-	CASARDRGRETQYF
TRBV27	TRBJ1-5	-	CASSLTRTGAAQPQHF
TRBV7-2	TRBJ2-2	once	CASSPPGGSANTGELFF